This T cell receptor beta chain is drawn from a study of blood T cell repertoires in COVID-19 (TCRdb year 2020). Notes on the research overall: The collaborator samples originated in the United States, Italy and Spain and spanned the acute and convalescent phases of COVID-19. The samples were drawn from two sources: the first 160 participants of the ongoing ImmuneRACE study, and fewer than 1,500 subjects contributed by 6 global collaborators. The repertoires were made available in a free public database intended to serve as a resource for research on the immune response to SARS-CoV-2. Nearly every sample came with metadata listing a de-identified subject ID, COVID-19 status, age in years and sex. The dataset comprised deeply sampled blood TCRbeta repertoires from subjects exposed to, actively infected with, or recovered from COVID-19. HLA class I and class II types, where available, came from metadata supplied by the sample provider rather than from assay-based typing. The material from the prospective study consisted of cDNA or gDNA derived from T cells, B-cell-depleted T cells, or PBMCs.

In the prospective study, participants were about 18 to 95 years old, resided in fewer than 25 geographic areas of the United States, and were enrolled through a virtual design. To assign participants to cohorts, the prospective study relied on clinical history that participants themselves reported in a screening survey and a study questionnaire. Recovered participants in ImmuneRACE Cohort 3 were defined as having two consecutive negative NP/OP PCR tests, clearance from a healthcare professional, or resolution of symptoms. Each participant in the prospective study had whole blood, serum and a nasopharyngeal or oropharyngeal swab collected by mobile phlebotomists. Participants in the prospective study had the option to provide additional blood draws and questionnaires over a roughly two-month period. Before DNA extraction, blood samples from the prospective study were shipped at room temperature or frozen.

This clone appeared a few times. Its antigen is unknown. No clone much larger than this one lies a single base away; base qualities are absent. TCRbeta CDR3 regions were amplified from genomic DNA by means of the immunoSEQ Assay, a bias-controlled multiplex PCR. From the authors' description of their analysis: The number of nucleated cells in each sample was estimated by amplification of reference gene primers within the assay. To quantify the absolute abundance of each unique TCRbeta CDR3 rearrangement, sequence reads were collapsed and filtered. For each sample, productive Simpson clonality was calculated as the square root of Simpson's diversity index over productive rearrangements. Imported from immuneACCESS, the table was reduced by TCRdb to in-frame sequences with V and J called. These copies leave out some clones; in studies compared against another copy, an unresolved V gene accounts for under half, and the cause of the remainder is not known. V, J and clone size were drawn from that table, and D and trimming were deduced from the DNA. This sample has 120,000 to 150,000 clones in its table, and 85% of those were observed once. The ten largest make up more than 5% of the sample.

Looking up the germline V gene (reference sequence) yields CDR1 MNHEY and CDR2 SMNVEV. From the cysteine through the phenylalanine, the CDR3 covers 12 amino acids. CDR3 DNA is the only sequence kept; it has 36 bases, read in frame from the first base. V sheds 5 bases and J sheds 7 bases, leaving 11 bases between their ends. Findings and caveats that apply to the study as a whole: How much clinical and demographic metadata was included differed by source and by participant, and the metadata was provided uncurated.

The sequence is built from TRBV27 and TRBJ1-2, with a tentative D gene TRBD1 over 6 matching bases. Sequencing used PBMCs or T cells enriched from blood (not recorded which). This TCR was sampled from a woman between 40 and 55 years old who had recovered from COVID-19. In nucleotide form, the sequence is TGTGCCAGCAGTCCGGAAGGGGGTGGCTACACCTTC. Translated, it reads CASSPEGGGYTF.